This TCR beta chain appears in the sequencing data of a study of beta chain features in type 1 diabetes. Study summary: There were approximately 100,000,000 sorted cells examined across all samples. Points from the study as a whole: Comparison showed that naive, central memory and Treg TCRB repertoires appeared more similar among patients than among healthy donors.

Investigators reverse transcribed all isolated RNA, so they sequenced expressed TCRB transcripts. Sequencing was performed with immunoSEQ multiplex PCR; in TCRdb, only in-frame clones are kept and a portion is missing. The data contain some 500,000 clones, about 10% of them singletons. Points on this clone: Antigen: not known.

Germline CDR1 MNHNY, CDR2 SVGAGI (reference sequence). CDR3 length: 14 amino acids. V was clipped by 8 bases and J by 1 base, with 12 bases between them. It was one heparinised blood draw, averaging about 120 mL, that each donor gave. The source of this sequence is a woman aged 18-29 years in good health. Sequenced material: naive CD4+ T cells from blood. This rearrangement joins TRBV6-6 to TRBJ1-3; TRBD1 might be the D (5 bases). In DNA form, the CDR3 reads TGTGCCAGCGGCGGGGGAGAGTCTGGAAACACCATATATTTT. Translated: CASGGGESGNTIYF.